Each of the 21 T cell receptor beta chains below was sequenced from the same sample in a study of T cell responses to AZD1222 COVID-19 vaccine. Assay used: immunoSEQ multiplex PCR; TCRdb lists only in-frame clones, some missing. The top ten hold 5% to 6% of the sample, which has 130,000 to 150,000 clones, just over 85% seen once. The input for sequencing was peripheral blood, taken 28 days after the second AZD1222 dose. The receptors originated from an adult who received the AZD1222 COVID-19 vaccine.

This chain uses TRBV5-1 with TRBJ2-7; 11 positions match TRBD2. The CDR3 totals 16 residues. The germline gives CDR1 SGHRS, CDR2 YFSETQ. The J segment lost 7 bases and the V segment lost 2 bases, leaving 11 bases of the junction unmatched. The CDR3: CASSFSLAGGPWEQYF. CDR3 in DNA: TGCGCCAGCAGCTTTTCCTTAGCGGGAGGGCCGTGGGAGCAGTACTTC. Together with reference TRBV5-1 and TRBJ2-7, the CDR3 gives the full variable domain: KAGVTQTPRYLIKTRGQQVTLSCSPISGHRSVSWYQQTPGQGLQFLFEYFSETQRNKGNFPGRFSGRQFSNSRSEMNVSTLELGDSALYLCASSFSLAGGPWEQYFGPGTRLTVT.

The rearrangement joins TRBV27 to TRBJ1-1, with D perhaps matching TRBD1 (6 bases). With 1 base removed from V and 5 bases from J, the gap between germline ends came to 20 bases. Germline CDR1 is MNHEY and CDR2 is SMNVEV (reference sequence). The length of the CDR3 is 17 residues. CDR3 coding DNA: TGTGCCAGCAGTTTATACGGGGCGACGACCAGGGGTACTGAAGCTTTCTTT. This codes for CASSLYGATTRGTEAFF.

V is TRBV19 and J is TRBJ1-5; tentatively, D is TRBD1 (5 bases). V shed 6 bases and J shed 3 bases, with 24 bases lying between them. CDR1 is LNHDA and CDR2 is SQIVND in the germline V gene (reference sequence). This CDR3 comprises 18 residues. The CDR3 protein is CASRGTSSNTAYNQPQHF. As DNA, the CDR3 is TGTGCCAGTAGGGGGACCTCTTCGAACACTGCATACAATCAGCCCCAGCATTTT.

The V gene is TRBV12-3 or TRBV12-4, the J gene TRBJ1-5, with D perhaps matching TRBD1 (6 bases). CDR3 length equals 13 residues. V shed 5 bases and J shed 7 bases, with 12 bases lying between them. The CDR3 nucleotides are TGTGCCAGCAGTACAGGGAGTAACCAGCCCCAGCATTTT. It yields the protein CASSTGSNQPQHF.

Turning to this clone: This CDR3 is also generated by other DNA sequences in the sample. V and J are TRBV6-5 and TRBJ2-7; 9 nucleotides match TRBD2. The CDR3 loop spans 13 amino acids. The J segment lost 0 bases and the V segment lost 8 bases, leaving 2 bases of the junction unmatched. From germline, CDR1 is MNHEY and CDR2 SVGAGI. The CDR3 loop is CASLAGSSYEQYF. Here the CDR3 DNA reads TGTGCCAGCCTAGCGGGGAGCTCCTACGAGCAGTACTTC.

The chain couples TRBV6-5 to TRBJ2-7; possibly TRBD1 for D (7 bases). V gave up 4 bases and J gave up 2 bases, with 12 bases separating them. The germline CDR1 and CDR2 sequences are MNHEY and SVGAGI. CDR3 length equals 14 residues. The DNA of the CDR3 is TGTGCCAGCAGTTGGACAGGCGGGACCTACGAGCAGTACTTC. It translates to CASSWTGGTYEQYF.

The DNA of the CDR3 is TGTGCCAGTAGTATGGTTCTGGGGGGGAACACTGAAGCTTTCTTT. Encoded protein: CASSMVLGGNTEAFF. The rearrangement joins TRBV19 to TRBJ1-1, with a weak D call TRBD1 (5 bases). Trimming cost V 3 bases and J 1 base, with 12 bases left between them. In germline, CDR1 is LNHDA, CDR2 SQIVND (reference sequence). This CDR3 contains 15 residues.

The chain is built from TRBV28 and TRBJ1-5, with D uncertain. This CDR3 is built from 11 residues. Germline V gene sequence: CDR1 MDHEN, CDR2 SYDVKM. Trimming stripped 2 bases from V and 8 bases from J, with 4 bases between. This CDR3 reads CASSLGKPQHF. The CDR3 DNA reads as TGTGCCAGCAGTTTAGGGAAGCCCCAGCATTTT.

CDR3 protein: CASSDGTGALRYSNQPQHF. Written as DNA, the CDR3 is TGTGCCAGCAGTGACGGTACAGGGGCCCTAAGGTATAGCAATCAGCCCCAGCATTTT. The rearrangement joins TRBV6-1 to TRBJ1-5; TRBD1 agrees at 7 bases. V shed 3 bases, J shed 0 bases, and the junction held 14 bases outside the gene matches. This CDR3 spans 19 amino acids. Germline CDR1 reads MNHNS; CDR2 reads SASEGT.

This clone occurred once. The CDR3 is CASSEGQGKYYGYTF. CDR3 nucleotides: TGTGCCAGCAGTGAAGGACAGGGGAAGTACTATGGCTACACCTTC. The chain links TRBV2 to TRBJ1-2; TRBD1 aligns across 8 bases. CDR3 length: 15 amino acids. The germline V gene has CDR1 SNHLY and CDR2 FYNNEI. V gave up 1 base and J gave up 3 bases; unmatched junction bases: 4.

J is TRBJ2-7 and V is TRBV27, with D tentatively TRBD1 (7 bases). The CDR3 runs 16 residues. V shed 2 bases and J shed 0 bases, with 14 bases lying between them. Germline-derived CDR1 and CDR2 are MNHEY and SMNVEV (reference sequence). CDR3 loop: CASSLSAGQYSYEQYF. The CDR3 region has the DNA TGTGCCAGCAGTTTAAGTGCGGGACAGTACTCCTACGAGCAGTACTTC.

J is TRBJ1-6 and V is TRBV27, with unresolved D. Germline values: CDR1 MNHEY, CDR2 SMNVEV (reference sequence). This CDR3 is built from 14 residues. V was pared by 3 bases and J by 5 bases, with 8 bases between. The CDR3, as DNA: TGTGCCAGCAGTTTGGACGGCAATAATTCACCCCTCCACTTT. Translation gives CASSLDGNNSPLHF.

V and J are TRBV2 and TRBJ2-2; the D is unclear. The CDR3 is made up of 13 amino acids. CDR1 is SNHLY and CDR2 is FYNNEI in the germline V gene. CDR3 bases: TGTGCTGTTTCCCAGCTTTGGACCGGGGAGCTGTTTTTT. It encodes CAVSQLWTGELFF.

The chain uses TRBV4-2 and TRBJ2-5, with no clear D. Per the germline V gene, CDR1 is LGHNA and CDR2 is YNFKEQ. With 0 bases removed from V and 4 bases from J, the gap between germline ends came to 9 bases. CDR3 length: 14 amino acids. This CDR3 reads CASSQDIQPETQYF. The CDR3 nucleotides read TGTGCCAGCAGCCAAGATATCCAGCCAGAGACCCAGTACTTC.

The chain has TRBV10-1 and TRBJ1-2, with 7 nucleotides matching TRBD1. Per germline, CDR1 WNHNN and CDR2 SYGVQD (reference sequence). This CDR3 region has 13 residues. V trimming: 6 bases; J trimming: 2 bases; junction bases outside the gene matches: 3. CDR3: CASSRDSNYGYTF. CDR3 nucleotide sequence: TGCGCCAGCAGCCGGGACAGCAACTATGGCTACACCTTC.

V is TRBV5-4 and J is TRBJ2-1; D is perhaps TRBD1 (5 bases). Germline CDR1 SGHNT, CDR2 YYREEE (reference sequence). The V end was cut by 2 bases, the J end by 6 bases, with 15 bases between. The CDR3 contains 15 residues. CDR3 sequence reads: CASSFWQGVPNEQFF. The CDR3, as DNA: TGTGCCAGCAGCTTCTGGCAAGGGGTCCCCAATGAGCAGTTCTTC. The full variable domain, completed using reference TRBV5-4 and TRBJ2-1, is ETGVTQSPTHLIKTRGQQVTLRCSSQSGHNTVSWYQQALGQGPQFIFQYYREEENGRGNFPPRFSGLQFPNYSSELNVNALELDDSALYLCASSFWQGVPNEQFFGPGTRLTVL.

The chain recombines TRBV24-1 with TRBJ1-2; the match to TRBD1 covers 12 bases. CDR1 and CDR2 from the germline V gene are KGHDR and SFDVKD. The CDR3 sequence is 14 residues long. V shed 7 bases, J shed 6 bases, and the junction held 5 bases outside the gene matches. The CDR3, as DNA: TGTGCCACCAGGGGGACAGGGGGCCCGGATGGCTACACCTTC. Its translation: CATRGTGGPDGYTF.

For the CDR3, the DNA is TGTGCCAGCAGCTTAGAGGGGGCCACCAATCAGCCCCAGCATTTT. Protein sequence: CASSLEGATNQPQHF. V is TRBV7-2 and J is TRBJ1-5, with TRBD1 matching 7 bases. Germline CDR1 and CDR2: SGHTA and FQGNSA. The CDR3 length is 15 residues. V lost 1 base to trimming and J lost 3 bases; unmatched junction nucleotides: 3.

A remark on this clone: Other DNA sequences in the sample encode the same CDR3. The chain recombines TRBV19 with TRBJ1-1; D gene ambiguous. From germline, CDR1 is LNHDA and CDR2 SQIVND (reference sequence). The CDR3 has 13 amino acids. The germline V and J ends were trimmed by 3 bases and 4 bases, with 9 bases remaining between them. The CDR3 loop reads CASSILGGTEAFF. Here the CDR3 DNA reads TGTGCCAGTAGTATTCTGGGAGGCACTGAAGCTTTCTTT.

This chain links TRBV5-6 with TRBJ1-5; weak D call: TRBD1 (6 bases). V was shortened by 0 bases and J by 6 bases, with 10 bases between the two germline ends. CDR1 SGHDT and CDR2 YYEEEE come from the germline V gene. The length of the CDR3 is 14 residues. CDR3 bases: TGTGCCAGCAGCTTGGGCGGAGGGGGTCAGCCCCAGCATTTT. Translated, it gives CASSLGGGGQPQHF.

CDR3 nucleotides: TGTGCCAGCAGCTTGGTGACTAGCGGGAGGCGGAGCACAGATACGCAGTATTTT. The encoded protein is CASSLVTSGRRSTDTQYF. The chain links TRBV5-4 to TRBJ2-3; 13 bases line up with TRBD2. The V segment lost 0 bases and the J segment 0 bases; nucleotides outside the gene matches: 4. Per germline, CDR1 SGHNT and CDR2 YYREEE (reference sequence). This CDR3 contains 18 residues.